The 3 T cell receptor beta chains in this list originate from one sample, sequenced in a study of long-term antiretroviral therapy in people with HIV. Assay version v3.0 of immunoSEQ was used, and it was run at survey level. Sequencing was performed with immunoSEQ multiplex PCR; in TCRdb, only in-frame clones are kept and a portion is missing. Of 6,700 or so clones in the sample, about 74% are singletons; the top ten hold around 8%. Material: unsorted PBMCs, obtained 0.1 years before starting antiretroviral therapy. The receptors derive from a young man with HIV.

The chain links TRBV6-1 to TRBJ1-6; no firm D call. V lost 6 bases to trimming and J lost 4 bases, with 10 bases between them. The CDR3 runs 14 residues. Germline CDR1 and CDR2: MNHNS and SASEGT. CDR3 sequence: CASRSQTYNSPLHF. The DNA of the CDR3 is TGTGCCAGCAGATCACAGACATATAATTCACCCCTCCACTTT.

This clone turned up a few times. This chain links TRBV4-2 with TRBJ2-5; D may be TRBD2 (5 bases). V was cut by 0 bases and J by 4 bases, with 15 bases left in between. The germline gives CDR1 LGHNA, CDR2 YNFKEQ. The CDR3 has 16 residues. The CDR3 bases are TGTGCCAGCAGCCAAGATGCCCCGGGCGGAGGAGAGACCCAGTACTTC. Its translation: CASSQDAPGGGETQYF.

The chain combines TRBV7-9 with TRBJ2-1; no firm D call. V dropped 4 bases and J dropped 7 bases, with 8 bases sitting between them. The CDR3 covers 12 residues. Germline CDR1 and CDR2: SEHNR and FQNEAQ (reference sequence). The CDR3 spells CASSSQGNEQFF. In nucleotides, the CDR3 is TGTGCCAGCAGCTCACAAGGAAATGAGCAGTTCTTC.